Detailed here is one TCR beta chain. This clonotype was seen many times. Its antigen is not yet known. There are no base qualities to consult, and no much larger clone falls within one base. This sample stems from a study of blood T cells in healthy people across ages (dated by TCRdb to 2015 to 2017). Study-level background: Template switching captured roughly one uniquely barcoded TCR beta cDNA molecule per two T cells in model experiments. The study measured age-related changes in TCR beta repertoire diversity using deep sequencing normalized with unique cDNA molecular identifiers. To avoid experimental bias, donors of different ages were distributed randomly across sequencing lanes. The study analyzed two additional independent replicas of 1 million unique cDNA reads from the same blood draw for two donors, one aged 18 to 30 and one aged 80 or older. Four age groups were formed from the donors: young (average approximately 15 years), middle-aged (approximately 39), aged (roughly 58) and long-lived (less than 85).

General findings and caveats noted by the study authors: Estimates of total diversity based on one million sequenced T cells were regarded as lower bounds and as underestimates. Observed TCR beta diversity correlated strongly with the percentage of naive T cells measured by flow cytometry. Because the CMV infection status of the donors was unknown, age-related changes in expanded clonotypes may potentially have been confounded. The long-lived group showed more naive CD4+ T cells, fewer expanded clones and increased TCR diversity than the aged group, suggesting age selection. Since profiling was done on bulk unsorted PBMCs, naive and antigen-experienced compartments could not be conclusively compared. Observed TCR beta diversity per million T cells fell roughly linearly with age, and a significant reduction was already apparent by age around 44.

The donors were 40 or so Caucasian individuals from Russia, aged roughly 6 to 90 years, who were systemically healthy. About 9.6 milliliters of peripheral blood were collected from each donor into EDTA-treated Vacutainer tubes. Ficoll-Paque density-gradient centrifugation was used to isolate PBMCs, with at least 6.5 million obtained per sample. Total RNA, at least 6 micrograms per sample, was extracted from PBMCs with Trizol reagent. For every donor, flow cytometry on a PBMC aliquot measured the percentage of naive CD45RAhigh/CD27high T cells. Library prep was done by 5' RACE. Reads for this sample came from an Illumina HiSeq 2500. A second PCR of about 7 to 12 cycles was performed with a sample-barcoded 5' primer and a J-beta primer mix. Each TCR beta cDNA molecule received a unique molecular identifier from a template-switch 5' adaptor carrying 12 random nucleotides. Each sample yielded at least 2.5 million CDR3-containing paired-end reads. First-strand cDNA synthesis was performed from all RNA using the Mint cDNA synthesis kit, with priming by a TRBC-specific oligonucleotide. After uracil-DNA glycosylase treatment, a first 18-cycle PCR used universal primers M1SS and BC2_uni_R on all cDNA. In the original analysis: Normalization of each sample was performed by random selection of 1 million high-quality reads, each carrying a distinct molecular identifier. Reads with shared molecular identifiers were discarded instead of being binned into consensus sequences. MiTCR, with a Q25 quality threshold and the strictest error-elimination algorithm, was used for CDR3 identification, clonotype clustering and error correction. Lower-bound total TCR beta diversity was estimated with a nonparametric unseen species model using Euler transformation. Through fastp at Q25 and MiXCR, TCRdb rebuilt clones from the public reads, retaining in-frame beta chains. One record per CDR3 amino acid sequence lists the most common genes and DNA. The V and J calls were determined by TCRdb, not by the authors. Present in this sample are roughly 1,700,000 distinct CDR3 sequences, roughly 28% of which were seen just once. The ten top clones hold over 7% of the sample.

As encoded in the germline V gene, CDR1 is MNHEY while CDR2 is SVGAGI. Germline trimming: 6 bases from V, 4 bases from J; junction bases outside gene matches: 6. The cysteine opens and the phenylalanine closes a CDR3 of 15 amino acids. Only the CDR3 region is kept as DNA, spanning 45 bases read in frame from base 1. The V and J genes are TRBV6-5 and TRBJ2-6; 7 central bases correspond to TRBD1. The source of this sequence is a woman in her 30s in good health. Specimen: blood. The sequence in DNA is TGTGCCAGCAGCCCAACAGGGGTCGGGGCCAACGTCCTGACTTTC. Translated, this is CASSPTGVGANVLTF.